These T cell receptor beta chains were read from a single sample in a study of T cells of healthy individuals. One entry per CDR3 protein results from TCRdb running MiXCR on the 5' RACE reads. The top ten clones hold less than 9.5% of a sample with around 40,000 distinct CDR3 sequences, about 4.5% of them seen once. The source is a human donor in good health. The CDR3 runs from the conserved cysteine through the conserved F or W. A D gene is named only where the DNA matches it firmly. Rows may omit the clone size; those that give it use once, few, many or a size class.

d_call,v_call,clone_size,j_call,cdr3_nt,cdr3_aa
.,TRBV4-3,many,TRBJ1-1,TGCGCCAGCAGCCAAGGGACACAGAACACTGAAGCTTTCTTT,CASSQGTQNTEAFF
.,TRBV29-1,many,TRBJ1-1,TGCAGCGTTGAGAGCGTGAACACTGAAGCTTTCTTT,CSVESVNTEAFF
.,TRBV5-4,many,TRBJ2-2,TGTGCCAGCAGCTCCCAAGGGGGGAACACCGGGGAGCTGTTTTTT,CASSSQGGNTGELFF
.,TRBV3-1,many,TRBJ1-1,TGTGCCAGCAGCCAGGGGTCGTCAACTGAAGCTTTCTTT,CASSQGSSTEAFF
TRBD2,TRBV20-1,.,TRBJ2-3,TGCAGTGCGAGAAGGCTAGCGGGATCAGATACGCAGTATTTT,CSARRLAGSDTQYF
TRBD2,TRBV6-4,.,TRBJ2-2,TGTGCCAGCAGTAGCGGGGGGGCCACCGGGGAGCTGTTTTTT,CASSSGGATGELFF
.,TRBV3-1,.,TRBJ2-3,TGTGCCAGCAGAGAATCGGGACTCCGAAATACAGATACGCAGTATTTT,CASRESGLRNTDTQYF
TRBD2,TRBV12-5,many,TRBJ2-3,TGTGCTAGTGGTTTCGGGGCGGGGGGAAGCACAGATACGCAGTATTTT,CASGFGAGGSTDTQYF
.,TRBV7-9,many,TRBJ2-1,TGTGCCAGCAGCTTAGCGCGTTCACCGAATGAGCAGTTCTTC,CASSLARSPNEQFF
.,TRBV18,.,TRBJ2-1,TGTGCCAGCTCCCCCTCTATAGATGAGCAGTTCTTC,CASSPSIDEQFF
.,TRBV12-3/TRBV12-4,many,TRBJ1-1,TGTGCCAGCAGTCCCCCCCGTGAGGGGCACACTGAAGCTTTCTTT,CASSPPREGHTEAFF
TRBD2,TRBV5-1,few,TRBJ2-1,TGCGCCAGCAGCGGAACTAGCGGGAGCTACAATGAGCAGTTCTTC,CASSGTSGSYNEQFF
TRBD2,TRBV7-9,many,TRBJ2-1,TGTGCCAGCAGCTTAGGACTAGCGGGAGGTAGAAATGAGCAGTTCTTC,CASSLGLAGGRNEQFF
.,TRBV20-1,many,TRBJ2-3,TGCAGTGCTGTCCAGGGGGGCCTCAGCACAGATACGCAGTATTTT,CSAVQGGLSTDTQYF
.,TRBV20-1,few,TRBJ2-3,TGCAGTGCTTTGGGTCCCCTTAACACAGATACGCAGTATTTT,CSALGPLNTDTQYF
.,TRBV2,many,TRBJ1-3,TGTGCCAGCAGTCGGGAGGGGGTTCCTGGAAACACCATATATTTT,CASSREGVPGNTIYF
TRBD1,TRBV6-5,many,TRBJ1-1,TGTGCCAGCAGTTCACAGGGGATTTCCACTGAAGCTTTCTTT,CASSSQGISTEAFF
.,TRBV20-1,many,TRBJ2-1,TGCAGTGCTGATAAATGGAATGTAGGCTACAATGAGCAGTTCTTC,CSADKWNVGYNEQFF
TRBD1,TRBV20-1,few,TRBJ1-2,TGCAGTGCTAGAGACTTGATGACAGGGGGGAGTAGCTATGGCTACACCTTC,CSARDLMTGGSSYGYTF
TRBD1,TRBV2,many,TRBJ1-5,TGTGCCAGCAGGGGGGACAGCAGCAATCAGCCCCAGCATTTT,CASRGDSSNQPQHF
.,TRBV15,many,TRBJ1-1,TGTGCCACCAGCAGAAGACGCGCAGGGATGGAAGCTTTCTTT,CATSRRRAGMEAFF
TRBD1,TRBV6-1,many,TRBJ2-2,TGTGCCAGCAGCCGGGACAGATACACCGGGGAGCTGTTTTTT,CASSRDRYTGELFF
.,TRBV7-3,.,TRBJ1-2,TGTGCCAGCAGCCCAGAACAGGGTTTAAACTATGGCTACACCTTC,CASSPEQGLNYGYTF
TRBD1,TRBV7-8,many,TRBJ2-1,TGTGCCAGCAGCTTTCGCAGGGGGATCGATGAGCAGTTCTTC,CASSFRRGIDEQFF
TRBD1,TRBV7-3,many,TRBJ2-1,TGTGCCAGCTCAACACCGGGACAGTCAGTAAGGTTCTTC,CASSTPGQSVRFF
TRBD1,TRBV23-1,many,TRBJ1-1,TGCGCCAGCAGTCAATCGGGACAGCGCTTCAAAAAAGCTTTCTTT,CASSQSGQRFKKAFF
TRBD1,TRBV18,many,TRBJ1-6,TGTGCCAGCTCAACTTCCGGGACAGCGAGCAATTCACCCCTCCACTTT,CASSTSGTASNSPLHF
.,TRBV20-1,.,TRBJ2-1,TGCAGTGCTAGAGGTCCCACTGAGCAGTTCTTC,CSARGPTEQFF
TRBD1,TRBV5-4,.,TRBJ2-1,TGTGCCAGCACCCGGGACAGTGCCTACAATGAGCAGTTCTTC,CASTRDSAYNEQFF
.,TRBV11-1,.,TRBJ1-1,TGTGCCAGCAGCGAAAACAGGAACACTGAAGCTTTCTTT,CASSENRNTEAFF
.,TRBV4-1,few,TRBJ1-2,TGCGCCAGCAGCCAAGGTGCAGGGGAATATGGCTACACCTTC,CASSQGAGEYGYTF
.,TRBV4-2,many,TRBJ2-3,TGTGCCAGCAGCCGAATGACCGCGGTCCCTAGCACAGATACGCAGTATTTT,CASSRMTAVPSTDTQYF
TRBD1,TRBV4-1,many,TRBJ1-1,TGCGCCAGCAGCCAAGGTCAGGGGGCGTGGACTGAAGCTTTCTTT,CASSQGQGAWTEAFF
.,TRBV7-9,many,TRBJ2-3,TGTGCCAGCAGCCCAACATCGCTACCCGGGGCAGATACGCAGTATTTT,CASSPTSLPGADTQYF
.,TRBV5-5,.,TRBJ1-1,TGTGCCAGCACCTTAATTGAGGGCACTGAAGCTTTCTTT,CASTLIEGTEAFF
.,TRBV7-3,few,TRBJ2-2,TGTGCCAGCAGCGCCCAGAACACCGGGGAGCTGTTTTTT,CASSAQNTGELFF
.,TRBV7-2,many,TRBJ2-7,TGTGCCAGCAGCTCCCAGGGGTCCACCTCCTACGAGCAGTACTTC,CASSSQGSTSYEQYF
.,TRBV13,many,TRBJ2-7,TGTGCCAGCAGCCCCCCCTTTCTTTACGAGCAGTACTTC,CASSPPFLYEQYF
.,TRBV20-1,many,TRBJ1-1,TGCAGTGCTAGAGATCGGGGCCTAACTTTGAACACTGAAGCTTTCTTT,CSARDRGLTLNTEAFF
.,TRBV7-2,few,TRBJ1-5,TGTGCCAGCAGCTCCGGGGCTAGCAATCAGCCCCAGCATTTT,CASSSGASNQPQHF
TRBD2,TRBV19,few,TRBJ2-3,TGTGCCAGTAGCCCCGGGCGGGGGACCACAGATACGCAGTATTTT,CASSPGRGTTDTQYF
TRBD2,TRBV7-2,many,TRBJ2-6,TGTGCCAGCAATTTCCGGGGGGGGGCTGTGGCCAACGTCCTGACTTTC,CASNFRGGAVANVLTF
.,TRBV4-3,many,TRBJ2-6,TGCGCCAGCAGCCAAGATGGTCAGGGTCCCTCCGGGGCCAACGTCCTGACTTTC,CASSQDGQGPSGANVLTF
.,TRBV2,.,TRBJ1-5,TGTGCCAGCAGCCGGGACACTAATAGCAATCAGCCCCAGCATTTT,CASSRDTNSNQPQHF
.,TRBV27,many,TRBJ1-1,TGTGCCAGCAGTCAAACAGGGTTTGGTGTAGGCACTGAAGCTTTCTTT,CASSQTGFGVGTEAFF
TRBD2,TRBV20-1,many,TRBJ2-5,TGCAGTGCTACCGGCGGGAGGGTCCAGACCCAGTACTTC,CSATGGRVQTQYF